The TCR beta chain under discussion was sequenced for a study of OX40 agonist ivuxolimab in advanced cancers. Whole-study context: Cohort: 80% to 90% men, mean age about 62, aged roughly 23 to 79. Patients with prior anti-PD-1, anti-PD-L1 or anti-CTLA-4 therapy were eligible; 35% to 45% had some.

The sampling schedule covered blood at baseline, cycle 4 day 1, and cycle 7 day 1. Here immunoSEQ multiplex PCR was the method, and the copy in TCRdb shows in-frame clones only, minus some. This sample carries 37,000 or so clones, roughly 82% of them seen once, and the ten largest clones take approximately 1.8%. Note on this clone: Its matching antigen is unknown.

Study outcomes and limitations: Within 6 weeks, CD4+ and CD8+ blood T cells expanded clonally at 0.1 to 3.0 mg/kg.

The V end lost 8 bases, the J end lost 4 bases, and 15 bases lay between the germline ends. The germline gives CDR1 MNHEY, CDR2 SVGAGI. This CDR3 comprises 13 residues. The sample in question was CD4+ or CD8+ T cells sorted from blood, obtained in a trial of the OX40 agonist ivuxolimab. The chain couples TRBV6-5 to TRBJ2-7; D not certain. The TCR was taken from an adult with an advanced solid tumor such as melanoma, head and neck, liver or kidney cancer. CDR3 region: CASSRTPMYEQYF. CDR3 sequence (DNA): TGTGCCAGCTCCCGGACGCCTATGTACGAGCAGTACTTC.